This TCR beta chain comes out of a study of shared clonotypes between healthy human individuals. Profiled with immunoSEQ multiplex PCR; TCRdb holds only in-frame clones, not every one. The repertoire includes roughly 700,000 clones, roughly 70% of them detected once, and approximately 1.6% sits in the top ten. Germline CDR1 reads MNHEY; CDR2 reads SVGAGI. The CDR3 length is 13 residues. V was shortened by 2 bases and J by 5 bases, with 9 bases between the two germline ends. Donors comprised healthy HIV-negative adults lacking recent acute infections or vaccinations. This chain uses TRBV6-5 with TRBJ1-1, with unresolved D. This receptor was identified in a woman in her 30s in good health. The sample consisted of memory CD4+ T cells sorted from blood. Documented subset: CD45RA-negative fraction. CDR3 sequence: CASSYGLMTEAFF. In DNA, the CDR3 is TGTGCCAGCAGTTACGGATTGATGACTGAAGCTTTCTTT.